This T cell receptor (beta chain) originates from a study of blood T cell repertoires in COVID-19. For the study at large: There were acute and convalescent COVID-19 samples, and they came from the United States, Italy and Spain.

The V segment lost 5 bases and the J segment 3 bases; nucleotides outside the gene matches: 19. This CDR3 comprises 19 residues. Germline lookup yields CDR1 LGHDT and CDR2 YNNKEL (reference sequence). The protocol was immunoSEQ multiplex PCR, while the TCRdb copy is restricted to in-frame clones and leaves out a portion. The table includes about 160,000 clones, more than 90% detected once. This receptor was taken from a man aged 55 to 70 with active or convalescent COVID-19. The J gene is TRBJ2-3, the V gene TRBV3-1 (or the pseudogene TRBV3-2); TRBD2 matches at 8 bases. The sequencing sample was made of peripheral blood. The CDR3 nucleotides read TGTGCCAGCAGCTCCACTAACAGCGGGGGTCTATTAGGGACAGATACGCAGTATTTT. Translation gives CASSSTNSGGLLGTDTQYF.